Listed below are T cell receptor beta chains from one sample, sequenced in a study of blood T cell repertoires in COVID-19. Profiling relied on immunoSEQ multiplex PCR, and the TCRdb table lists in-frame clones only, not all of them. The sample has hundreds of thousands of clones, over 80% seen once; the top ten hold 1.2%. The sequencing sample was made of PBMCs or T cells enriched from blood (not recorded which). Source of these receptors: a young man who had recovered from COVID-19. Each CDR3 is given with its conserved first and last residue. D genes are given only for firm matches. Some rows mark clone size as missing; the rest say once, few, many or name a class of expanded clone.

clone_size,v_call,j_call,d_call,cdr3_aa,cdr3_nt
-,TRBV14,TRBJ2-1,TRBD1,CASRQGGVVVNEQFF,TGTGCCAGCCGACAGGGGGGAGTTGTTGTTAATGAGCAGTTCTTC
-,TRBV18,TRBJ2-1,TRBD2,CASSPRLAGGPGEQFF,TGTGCCAGCTCACCCCGACTAGCGGGAGGGCCGGGAGAGCAGTTCTTC
-,TRBV6-2/TRBV6-3,TRBJ2-1,-,CASSDRDTIYNEQFF,TGTGCCAGCAGCGACCGGGACACAATCTACAATGAGCAGTTCTTC
-,TRBV30,TRBJ1-2,TRBD1,CAWDRVNYGYTF,TGTGCCTGGGACAGGGTAAACTATGGCTACACCTTC
-,TRBV7-2,TRBJ2-1,TRBD2,CASSLASGGTSSYNEQFF,TGTGCCAGCAGCTTGGCTAGCGGGGGGACGAGCTCCTACAATGAGCAGTTCTTC
-,TRBV19,TRBJ1-1,TRBD1,CASSINRGRFTEAFF,TGTGCCAGTAGCATAAACAGGGGGCGATTCACTGAAGCTTTCTTT
-,TRBV7-6,TRBJ1-1,-,CASSLAPQVNTEAFF,TGTGCCAGCAGCTTAGCCCCACAGGTTAACACTGAAGCTTTCTTT
few,TRBV11-2,TRBJ1-1,-,CASSQTRTGILSPNTEAFF,TGTGCCAGCAGCCAAACGCGGACGGGGATCCTTTCCCCGAACACTGAAGCTTTCTTT
-,TRBV19,TRBJ2-1,TRBD2,CASRTSGRSEHSYNEQFF,TGTGCCAGCAGGACTAGCGGGAGGAGCGAACACTCCTACAATGAGCAGTTCTTC
few,TRBV5-1,TRBJ1-1,-,CASSLSSNTEAFF,TGCGCCAGCAGCTTGTCGTCGAACACTGAAGCTTTCTTT
-,TRBV27,TRBJ1-6,-,CASSSPPRSPLHF,TGTGCCAGCAGTTCCCCCCCCCGGTCACCCCTCCACTTT
-,TRBV4-1,TRBJ2-1,-,CASSLYREGNEQFF,TGCGCCAGCAGCCTTTACAGGGAGGGCAATGAGCAGTTCTTC
-,TRBV10-3,TRBJ2-7,TRBD2,CAISSSGGEYEQYF,TGTGCCATCAGTAGTAGCGGGGGGGAGTACGAGCAGTACTTC
-,TRBV10-3,TRBJ2-7,-,CAISDQGSEQYF,TGTGCCATCAGTGACCAGGGAAGTGAGCAGTACTTC
-,TRBV7-2,TRBJ2-3,TRBD1,CASSQRGQYTDTQYF,TGTGCCAGCAGCCAAAGGGGACAGTACACAGATACGCAGTATTTT
-,TRBV19,TRBJ2-7,TRBD1,CASTPGQGSYEQYF,TGTGCCAGTACCCCGGGACAGGGCTCCTACGAGCAGTACTTC
-,TRBV4-1,TRBJ1-4,-,CASSRVQGGNEKLFF,TGCGCCAGCAGCCGGGTCCAGGGCGGCAATGAAAAACTGTTTTTT
-,TRBV15,TRBJ2-2,-,CATSRPMYTGELFF,TGTGCCACCAGCAGACCCATGTACACCGGGGAGCTGTTTTTT
-,TRBV30,TRBJ2-7,TRBD1,CAWSETGISEQYF,TGTGCCTGGAGTGAGACAGGGATTTCCGAGCAGTACTTC
-,TRBV6-5,TRBJ1-4,-,CASSYSRTALNEKLFF,TGTGCCAGCAGTTACTCCCGGACAGCCCTTAATGAAAAACTGTTTTTT
-,TRBV19,TRBJ1-1,TRBD1,CASSPGQLMNTEAFF,TGTGCCAGTAGTCCGGGACAGCTCATGAACACTGAAGCTTTCTTT
-,TRBV10-3,TRBJ1-1,TRBD1,CAISESGQHTEAFF,TGTGCCATCAGTGAGTCGGGACAGCACACTGAAGCTTTCTTT
-,TRBV2,TRBJ2-7,TRBD1,CASSEGTGFHEQYF,TGTGCCAGCAGTGAGGGGACAGGGTTCCACGAGCAGTACTTC
-,TRBV18,TRBJ1-5,-,CASSPAGREGQPQHF,TGTGCCAGCTCACCGGCCGGTAGGGAGGGTCAGCCCCAGCATTTT